This T cell receptor (beta chain) stems from a study of blood T cells in healthy people across ages. This clonotype was seen a handful of times. Trimming took 0 bases from V and 3 from J, leaving 8 bases between them. Germline V gene sequence: CDR1 SGHAT, CDR2 FQNNGV. The CDR3 consists of 14 residues. Healthy Russian Caucasian donors spanned ages about 6 to 100 years. A second PCR, run for 7 to 11 cycles, used a sample-barcoded 5' primer plus a J-beta primer mix. Every cDNA molecule bore a tag from a template-switch adaptor containing 12 random nucleotides. MiXCR was run by TCRdb on the 5' RACE reads, yielding one entry per CDR3 protein. The sample shows 450,000 to 700,000 distinct CDR3 sequences, about 26% of them seen only once.

The chain employs TRBV11-2 and TRBJ1-2; no clear D. Input material: blood. The receptor was isolated from a woman between 65 and 79 years old in good health. This chain's CDR3 is CASSLDRDDYGYTF. The CDR3 DNA reads TGTGCCAGCAGCTTAGATCGGGATGACTATGGCTACACCTTC. Full variable domain (missing parts from reference TRBV11-2 and TRBJ1-2): EAGVAQSPRYKIIEKRQSVAFWCNPISGHATLYWYQQILGQGPKLLIQFQNNGVVDDSQLPKDRFSAERLKGVDSTLKIQPAKLEDSAVYLCASSLDRDDYGYTFGSGTRLTVV.